This T cell receptor (beta chain) was sequenced for a study of sequential checkpoint blockade in melanoma. The overall study: First-line arms were nivolumab then ipilimumab, or the reverse, randomized 1:1. Both treatment sequences were followed by maintenance nivolumab.

This CDR3 has 15 residues. V lost 0 bases and J 7 bases, leaving 14 bases between the germline ends. CDR1 is SGDLS and CDR2 is YYNGEE in the germline V gene. This clone was picked up one time. Sequencing was performed with immunoSEQ multiplex PCR; in TCRdb, only in-frame clones are kept and a portion is missing. The table has around 13,000 clones, over 70% seen once. Described treatment: randomized to nivolumab then ipilimumab (arm A) or the reverse (arm B). DNA-damaging chemotherapy had not been given to any patient beforehand. PBMC sorting kept live CD3+CD8+ cells without CD19 or CD56. The receptor was derived from a human donor with melanoma. Sample: CD8+ T cells sorted from blood (inferred from file names), taken from a patient given nivolumab and ipilimumab in sequence. The V and J genes are TRBV9 and TRBJ1-5; D perhaps matches TRBD1 (6 bases). The CDR3 here is CASSVGGGGGQPQHF. The CDR3, as DNA: TGTGCCAGCAGCGTAGGAGGGGGAGGGGGACAGCCCCAGCATTTT.